Detailed here is one T cell receptor (beta chain). Its antigen is not known. This entry is derived from a study of cytomegalovirus exposure and HLA in healthy donors. The wider study: Most genotyped donors, roughly 80% of 398, had Caucasian-associated genetic ancestry.

The CDR3 is 15 amino acids. V shed 5 bases and J shed 8 bases, with 21 bases lying between them. Per the germline V gene, CDR1 is SGHVS and CDR2 is FQNEAQ. The study ran its PCR with 60 Vbeta and 13 Jbeta primers. The repertoire was sequenced with immunoSEQ multiplex PCR; TCRdb's copy has only in-frame clones and lacks some. This sample carries some 150,000 clones, with 2.7% going to the ten biggest clones. Findings of the study overall: A few CMV-associated chains were confirmed in vitro to be specific for CMV antigens. Several top significant clusters appeared, in a later analysis, to be linked to common viral pathogens.

The sequence was obtained from a man aged 40-49 years in good health and CMV-seronegative. The chain employs TRBV7-8 and TRBJ1-2; D might be TRBD1 (6 bases). Sequencing was performed on PBMCs. The CDR3 nucleotides are TGTGCCAGCAGCGCAAGCGACAGGACGAGAGCCGGCTACACCTTC. The encoded protein is CASSASDRTRAGYTF.